The sample holds a few counts of the clone carrying this T cell receptor beta chain. Other DNA sequences of this sample code for an identical CDR3. In the naive CD8 group, cells lacked CD45RO and were positively selected for CCR7, so terminally differentiated effector memory CD45RA+ cells were left out. Clones were sequenced by immunoSEQ multiplex PCR, and TCRdb holds only the in-frame ones, with some missing. The table includes nearly 2 million clones, roughly 94% detected once. The germline V gene encodes CDR1 WNHNN and CDR2 SYGVQD (reference sequence). The length of the CDR3 is 13 residues. The germline V and J ends were trimmed by 0 bases and 4 bases, with 7 bases remaining between them. The data stem from a study of shared clonotypes between healthy human individuals.

This chain uses TRBV10-1 with TRBJ2-7; D possibly corresponds to TRBD2 (6 bases). The sample consisted of naive CD8+ T cells sorted from blood. The sequence was collected from a man aged 18 to 35 in good health. For the CDR3, the DNA is TGCGCCAGCAGTGAGTCGGAGGGATACGAGCAGTACTTC. This sequence encodes CASSESEGYEQYF.